The present TCR beta chain was sequenced within a study of T-cell memory formation after mild COVID-19. Each CDR3 protein is one row after TCRdb ran MiXCR on the 5' RACE reads. The sample has tens of thousands of distinct CDR3 sequences; about a quarter are singletons. V was cut by 3 bases and J by 2 bases, with 7 bases left in between. CDR3 size: 13 residues. The germline V gene encodes CDR1 SNHLY and CDR2 FYNNEI. The receptor was derived from a man between 18 and 29 years old who had mild COVID-19 (a few samples of this study predate the infection). Cell type and time point are not known. Sample: PBMCs or a T cell subset sorted from them (not recorded which). The chain carries TRBV2 and TRBJ2-5; D remains ambiguous. The CDR3 DNA is TGTGCCAGCAGTGACACGGCGCAAGAGACCCAGTACTTC. It yields the protein CASSDTAQETQYF.